This TCR beta chain was found in a study of blood T cell repertoires in COVID-19. The CDR3 is 15 residues long. CDR1 is SQVTM, CDR2 ANQGSEA, per germline. The J segment lost 1 base and the V segment lost 6 bases, leaving 6 bases of the junction unmatched. Using immunoSEQ multiplex PCR, the repertoire was profiled, and TCRdb retains in-frame clones only, with some absent. There are around 180,000 clones in the sample; 74% occur only once, and about 3% lies in the top ten. Sequencing was done on a sample of peripheral blood. This sequence was found in a woman of 80 years or more with acute or convalescent COVID-19. This chain joins TRBV29-1 and TRBJ2-3; 11 bases map to TRBD2. Here the CDR3 DNA reads TGCAGCGTCAATGGACTAGCGGGCGGCACAGATACGCAGTATTTT. Its translation is CSVNGLAGGTDTQYF.